One sample yielded the 19 T cell receptor beta chains listed below, sequenced in a study of early T cells in non-severe SARS-CoV-2 infection. Using its own MiXCR run on the 5' RACE reads, TCRdb lists one record per CDR3 protein. The table shows tens of thousands of distinct CDR3 sequences, with over 3.5% occurring only once. The sample comprised whole blood. The receptor set was obtained from an adult who was a healthcare worker with PCR-confirmed SARS-CoV-2 infection or an uninfected control (not recorded which).

This clonotype was recorded many times. The chain couples TRBV20-1 to TRBJ2-7; 7 nucleotides agree with TRBD2. In germline, CDR1 is DFQATT, CDR2 SNEGSKA (reference sequence). This CDR3 region has 15 residues. J gave up 2 bases and V 6 bases, and 13 bases lay outside the gene matches. CDR3 nucleotides: TGCAGTGCCTCCCCCGGGGGGACGGGACCCTACGAGCAGTACTTC. This sequence encodes CSASPGGTGPYEQYF.

This clonotype has a count of ten or more. The V gene is TRBV7-2, the J gene TRBJ2-1; D uncertain. The germline V and J ends were trimmed by 5 bases and 6 bases, with 11 bases remaining between them. The CDR3 extends over 13 amino acids. Germline assignment: CDR1 SGHTA and CDR2 FQGNSA. The CDR3: CASSAVRSNEQFF. CDR3 bases: TGTGCCAGCAGCGCCGTACGGTCCAATGAGCAGTTCTTC.

This clonotype was seen more than once but under ten times. This chain links TRBV7-9 with TRBJ2-1; D is possibly TRBD2 (6 bases). The CDR3 covers 13 residues. V was shortened by 5 bases and J by 8 bases, with 13 bases between the two germline ends. Germline CDR1 and CDR2: SEHNR and FQNEAQ (reference sequence). CDR3 coding DNA: TGTGCCAGCAGCCGAACGGGGGACGATGAGCAGTTCTTC. This gives the protein CASSRTGDDEQFF. The whole variable domain, remainder taken from reference TRBV7-9 and TRBJ2-1, is DTGVSQNPRHKITKRGQNVTFRCDPISEHNRLYWYRQTLGQGPEFLTYFQNEAQLEKSRLLSDRFSAERPKGSFSTLEIQRTEQGDSAMYLCASSRTGDDEQFFGPGTRLTVL.

The table lists this clonotype with a few counts. The rearrangement uses TRBV7-9 and TRBJ2-1; 9 bases align to TRBD2. V lost 1 base and J lost 4; bases outside the gene matches: 5. Germline-derived CDR1 and CDR2 are SEHNR and FQNEAQ (reference sequence). The CDR3 spans 16 residues. The CDR3 here is CASSLEAGGPYNEQFF. As DNA, the CDR3 is TGTGCCAGCAGCTTAGAGGCGGGAGGGCCTTACAATGAGCAGTTCTTC.

This clonotype was detected only a few times. The chain uses TRBV14 and TRBJ2-1; 10 bases map to TRBD2. CDR1 and CDR2 from the germline V gene are SGHDN and FVKESK. The V gene end was trimmed by 6 bases and the J gene end by 0 bases; junction bases not matched to a gene: 14. The CDR3 sequence is 19 residues long. CDR3 amino acids: CASSRTSGRAPVSYNEQFF. CDR3 nucleotides: TGTGCCAGCAGTCGAACAAGCGGGAGGGCCCCAGTCTCCTACAATGAGCAGTTCTTC.

This clonotype was observed at least ten times. This chain uses TRBV28 with TRBJ2-5; 7 bases are shared with TRBD1. With V trimmed by 3 bases and J by 2 bases, 6 bases remained unmatched. CDR3 size: 15 residues. Germline V gene data show CDR1 as MDHEN and CDR2 as SYDVKM. The CDR3 DNA follows: TGTGCCAGCAGTTTGATTGGGACAGTACAAGAGACCCAGTACTTC. It translates to CASSLIGTVQETQYF.

For this clonotype: The limits of the CDR3 on the DNA are not certain, so only TCRdb's listed CDR3 is given. The CDR3 loop reads CARGAGAQVKNCFF. The chain joins TRBV23-1 to TRBJ1-4; the D call of TRBD1 is as the table states it, not checked on the DNA. TRBV23-1 is labeled an ORF, and its function is uncertain. The CDR3 totals 14 residues, both ends included.

This clonotype occurred many times. V gene TRBV3-1 combines with J gene TRBJ2-5, with D uncertain. V lost 4 bases, J lost 4 bases, and 4 bases lay in between. This CDR3 is 11 amino acids long. Germline V gives CDR1 LGHDT, CDR2 YNNKEL (reference sequence). CDR3 in amino acids: CASSRAETQYF. Written as DNA, the CDR3 is TGTGCCAGCAGCCGGGCAGAGACCCAGTACTTC.

This clonotype occurred many times. The chain links TRBV9 to TRBJ2-3; maybe TRBD1 (5 bases). The CDR3 is 15 residues long. CDR1 and CDR2 (germline): SGDLS, YYNGEE. Trimming removed 0 bases at V and 4 bases at J, with 12 bases between. The CDR3 spells CASSVDVTRADTQYF. The CDR3 bases are TGTGCCAGCAGCGTAGATGTGACCAGGGCAGATACGCAGTATTTT. The whole variable domain, filled in from reference TRBV9 and TRBJ2-3, reads DSGVTQTPKHLITATGQRVTLRCSPRSGDLSVYWYQQSLDQGLQFLIQYYNGEERAKGNILERFSAQQFPDLHSELNLSSLELGDSALYFCASSVDVTRADTQYFGPGTRLTVL.

Ten or more counts support this clonotype. The CDR3 region has the DNA TGTGCCAGCACCCAGGCTAGCGGGAGGGTGCTGAAGACCCAGTACTTC. Translating it yields CASTQASGRVLKTQYF. V is TRBV11-2 and J is TRBJ2-5; 12 bases align to TRBD2. The CDR3 length is 16 residues. Germline trimming cut 7 bases from V and 6 bases from J; bases unmatched to any gene: 12. CDR1 and CDR2 (germline): SGHAT, FQNNGV.

This clonotype was recorded many times. The V call is TRBV5-1, the J call TRBJ2-1, with D uncertain. The CDR3 covers 12 residues. V lost 5 bases and J lost 6, with 9 bases in between. Germline V gene data show CDR1 as SGHRS and CDR2 as YFSETQ. CDR3 sequence: CASRGTSNEQFF. In DNA, the CDR3 is TGCGCCAGCAGGGGAACTTCCAATGAGCAGTTCTTC.

This clonotype has a count of ten or more. This chain links TRBV5-1 with TRBJ2-1; 9 nucleotides agree with TRBD2. CDR1 is SGHRS and CDR2 is YFSETQ in the germline V gene. Losses at the gene ends were 0 bases for V and 10 bases for J; bases not matched to a gene: 8. The CDR3 runs to 15 residues. CDR3 nucleotides: TGCGCCAGCAGCTTGGCTCTAGCGGGACTCCGGGAGCAGTTCTTC. Translated: CASSLALAGLREQFF.

This clonotype was seen repeatedly, ten times or more. The chain has TRBV6-2 or TRBV6-3 and TRBJ2-1; 11 nucleotides match TRBD2. V shed 0 bases and J 3 bases; nucleotides not matched to a gene: 4. The CDR3 runs to 17 residues. Germline CDR1 MNHEY, CDR2 SVGEGT. CDR3 in DNA: TGTGCCAGCAGTTACTCTCCGACTAGCGGGATCTACAATGAGCAGTTCTTC. Amino acids: CASSYSPTSGIYNEQFF.

The chain has TRBV12-3 or TRBV12-4 and TRBJ2-7; D is uncertain. The CDR3 length is 12 residues. Trimming took off 5 bases at V and 6 bases at J, with 11 bases between the two ends. CDR3 protein: CASSLTPVEQYF. CDR3 sequence (DNA): TGTGCCAGCAGTCTTACTCCGGTCGAGCAGTACTTC.

In this sample, this clonotype turned up many times. This chain uses TRBV20-1 with TRBJ2-3; the D is unclear. This CDR3 has 16 residues. Germline-derived CDR1 and CDR2 are DFQATT and SNEGSKA (reference sequence). With 0 bases removed from V and 0 bases from J, the gap between germline ends came to 13 bases. Here the CDR3 reads CSARDPRGASTDTQYF. The DNA for the CDR3 is TGCAGTGCTAGAGACCCACGCGGAGCTAGCACAGATACGCAGTATTTT.

This clonotype occurred many times. CDR3 nucleotides: TGCGCCAGCAGCTTGATTCCCAGGGGAGGCGGAAACACCATATATTTT. Translating gives CASSLIPRGGGNTIYF. The chain carries TRBV5-1 and TRBJ1-3; D might be TRBD1 (6 bases). Trimming left V 1 base short and J 4 bases short, with 15 bases between. Per the germline V gene, CDR1 is SGHRS and CDR2 is YFSETQ. The CDR3 length is 16 residues.

Many counts were recorded for this clonotype. The chain employs TRBV20-1 and TRBJ2-1; tentatively, D is TRBD1 (7 bases). Trimming took 0 bases from V and 4 from J, leaving 16 bases between them. Germline V gives CDR1 DFQATT, CDR2 SNEGSKA (reference sequence). The CDR3 extends over 16 amino acids. CDR3 bases: TGCAGTGCTAGAGATCTTAGCAGGGGGGTTTACAATGAGCAGTTCTTC. Amino acid sequence: CSARDLSRGVYNEQFF.

This clonotype was detected many times. The rearrangement uses TRBV28 and TRBJ2-7, with D perhaps matching TRBD2 (6 bases). The germline V gene has CDR1 MDHEN and CDR2 SYDVKM. The V and J ends lost 6 bases and 0 bases respectively, with 21 bases between them. This CDR3 contains 17 residues. CDR3 sequence reads: CASRGGHGLNYSYEQYF. The CDR3, as DNA: TGTGCCAGCAGGGGAGGACACGGCCTGAATTACTCCTACGAGCAGTACTTC.

This clonotype was detected many times. The rearrangement joins TRBV5-6 to TRBJ2-1; possibly TRBD2 for D (5 bases). Deletions cut 4 bases from V and 7 bases from J, with 18 bases between. Germline V CDR1 and CDR2: SGHDT, YYEEEE. This CDR3 comprises 15 residues. CDR3 residues: CASSPWTGSQNEQFF. CDR3 in DNA: TGTGCCAGCAGCCCGTGGACGGGGAGTCAAAATGAGCAGTTCTTC.